Following are 3 T cell receptor beta chains from one sample sequenced in a study of blood T cell repertoires in COVID-19. Libraries were prepared by immunoSEQ multiplex PCR; TCRdb keeps only in-frame clonotypes and omits some of them. The sample yields roughly 150,000 clones, roughly 73% seen once. Source material: peripheral blood. Receptors originate from a man between 70 and 80 years old with acute or convalescent COVID-19.

This chain connects TRBV19 to TRBJ2-3, with D perhaps TRBD2 (6 bases). Germline CDR1 is LNHDA and CDR2 is SQIVND (reference sequence). The V end lost 9 bases, the J end lost 5 bases, and 18 bases lay between the germline ends. This CDR3 is built from 14 residues. The CDR3 bases are TGTGCCAGCAGCCGGGCGGGAAAGGGAGATACGCAGTATTTT. This gives the protein CASSRAGKGDTQYF. Full variable domain (remainder filled in from reference TRBV19 and TRBJ2-3): DGGITQSPKYLFRKEGQNVTLSCEQNLNHDAMYWYRQDPGQGLRLIYYSQIVNDFQKGDIAEGYSVSREKKESFPLTVTSAQKNPTAFYLCASSRAGKGDTQYFGPGTRLTVL.

The rearrangement links TRBV7-2 to TRBJ2-1; D may be TRBD2 (5 bases). The CDR3 is 12 residues long. V lost 5 bases and J lost 9, with 11 bases in between. Per the germline V gene, CDR1 is SGHTA and CDR2 is FQGNSA. The CDR3 here is CASSLQEAEQFF. CDR3 nucleotides: TGTGCCAGCAGCCTCCAGGAGGCTGAGCAGTTCTTC.

The chain is built from TRBV3-1 (or the pseudogene TRBV3-2) and TRBJ2-7, with a tentative D call TRBD2 (7 bases). This CDR3 has 17 residues. The germline V gene encodes CDR1 LGHDT and CDR2 YNNKEL (reference sequence). Trimming removed 0 bases from V and 2 bases from J, with 17 bases in between. The CDR3 loop is CASSQDRGGSLTYEQYF. DNA for the CDR3: TGTGCCAGCAGCCAAGATAGGGGGGGGTCCCTGACCTACGAGCAGTACTTC.